This TCR beta chain was profiled in a study of blood T cell repertoires in COVID-19. Study in general: The samples span acute and convalescent COVID-19 from the United States, Italy and Spain.

The CDR3 runs to 14 residues. Germline assignment: CDR1 SGHRS and CDR2 YFSETQ. V lost 3 bases and J lost 2; bases outside the gene matches: 4. This clone was found once. Original handling: Amplification from reference gene primers served as the basis for estimated nucleated cell counts. The assay was immunoSEQ multiplex PCR, and TCRdb's table has in-frame clones only and misses some. V and J calls plus clone size are reproduced from that table; the DNA served to infer D and trimming. The profile shows 80,000 or so clones, approximately 81% of them singletons. Enrolled during active infection, Seattle patients were then followed longitudinally.

Sequencing used peripheral blood. The sequence derives from a man aged 60 to 69 with COVID-19, enrolled during active disease. J is TRBJ2-5 and V is TRBV5-1, with TRBD1 matching over 7 bases. In DNA, the CDR3 is TGCGCCAGCAGCTCCCGGACAGGACAAGAGACCCAGTACTTC. Its protein product is CASSSRTGQETQYF.